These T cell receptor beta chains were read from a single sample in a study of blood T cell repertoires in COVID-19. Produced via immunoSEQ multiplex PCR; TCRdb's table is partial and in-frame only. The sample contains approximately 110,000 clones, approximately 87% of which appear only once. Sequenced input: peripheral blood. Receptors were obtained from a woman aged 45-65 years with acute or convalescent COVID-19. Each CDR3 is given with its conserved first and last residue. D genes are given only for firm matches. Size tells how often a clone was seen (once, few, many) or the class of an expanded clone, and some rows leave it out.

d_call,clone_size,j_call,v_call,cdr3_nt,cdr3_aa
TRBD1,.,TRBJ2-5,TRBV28,TGTGCCAGCAGTCCCCGGGACAGGGGTCAGAAGACCCAGTACTTC,CASSPRDRGQKTQYF
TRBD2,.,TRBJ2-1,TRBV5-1,TGCGCCAGCAGCCCCGGGGGGGGTACTAGCTTCTACAATGAGCAGTTCTTC,CASSPGGGTSFYNEQFF
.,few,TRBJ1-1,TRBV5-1,TGCGCCAGCAGCGTAACACAGGGGAACACTGAAGCTTTCTTT,CASSVTQGNTEAFF
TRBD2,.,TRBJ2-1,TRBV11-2,TGTGCCAGCAGCTTAGGTGTTAGCGGGGGGCCTTACAATGAGCAGTTCTTC,CASSLGVSGGPYNEQFF
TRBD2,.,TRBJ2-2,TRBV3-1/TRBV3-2,TGTGCCATCGGGGGGGCCCCCGGGGAGCTGTTTTTT,CAIGGAPGELFF
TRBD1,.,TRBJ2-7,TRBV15,TGTGCCACCAGCAGAGACACAGGGGGAGGCGAGCAGTACTTC,CATSRDTGGGEQYF
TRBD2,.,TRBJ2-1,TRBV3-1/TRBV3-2,TGTGCCAGCACGACAACACTAGCGGGGGGCAATGAGCAGTTCTTC,CASTTTLAGGNEQFF
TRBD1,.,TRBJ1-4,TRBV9,TGTGCCAGCAGCGTAGACAGGGGCCTTGCAACTAATGAAAAACTGTTTTTT,CASSVDRGLATNEKLFF
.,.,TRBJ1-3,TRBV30,TGTGCCTGGGCTGGGGACTTCTCTGGAAACACCATATATTTT,CAWAGDFSGNTIYF
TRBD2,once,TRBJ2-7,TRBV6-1,TGTGCCAGCAGTGAACGGGGGGACTACGAGCAGTACTTC,CASSERGDYEQYF
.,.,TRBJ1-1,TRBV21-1,TGTGCCAGCAGCAAAGTGAACAGGGAGGGTGCTGAAGCTTTCTTT,CASSKVNREGAEAFF
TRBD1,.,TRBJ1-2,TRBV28,TGTGCCAGCAGAGCTCCCGGGACAGGGGGATACTACACCTTC,CASRAPGTGGYYTF
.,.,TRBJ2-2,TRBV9,TGTGCCAGCAGCCCTCAATCGGGACTCATAACCGGGGAGCTGTTTTTT,CASSPQSGLITGELFF
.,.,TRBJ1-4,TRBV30,TGTGCCTGGAGTGTACTATCAGGGATCGGGAAACTGTTTTTT,CAWSVLSGIGKLFF
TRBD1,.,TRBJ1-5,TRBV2,TGTGCCAGCAGTGGACAGGGATCGTCTCAGCCCCAGCATTTT,CASSGQGSSQPQHF